This T cell receptor beta chain stems from a study of blood T cell repertoires in COVID-19. Study-level information: Both acute and convalescent COVID-19 samples were obtained from the United States, Italy and Spain. In each case, the material was cDNA or gDNA derived from T cells, B-cell-depleted T cells, or PBMCs.

The authors' processing: Reference gene primer amplification in the assay estimated nucleated cell counts. Generated by immunoSEQ multiplex PCR, the TCRdb table keeps only in-frame clones and is missing some. Clonal size and the V and J genes are those of that table, whereas D and trimming came from the DNA. The sample records 130,000 or so clones, approximately 88% being singletons. The CDR3 is made up of 14 amino acids. Unmatched junction bases numbered 0, after V lost 2 bases and J lost 2 bases. Per the germline V gene, CDR1 is MNHNY and CDR2 is SVGAGI (reference sequence). V is TRBV6-6 and J is TRBJ1-2; 9 positions match TRBD1. The source material was peripheral blood. The clonotype was recovered from a man aged 50-59 years with acute or convalescent COVID-19. For the CDR3, the DNA is TGTGCCAGCAGTTACGGACAGGGGAACTATGGCTACACCTTC. This gives the protein CASSYGQGNYGYTF.